These 28 T cell receptor beta chains originate from one sample sequenced in a study of cytomegalovirus exposure and HLA in healthy donors. PCR used 60 Vbeta primers and 13 Jbeta primers. Clones were read by immunoSEQ multiplex PCR, and TCRdb kept only the in-frame ones, dropping some. This sample has some 220,000 clones, with approximately 81% found just once. The sequenced sample was PBMCs. The receptors were sampled from a girl aged 2-9 years in good health and CMV-seronegative.

The chain carries TRBV7-8 and TRBJ1-2; the match to TRBD1 covers 8 bases. The CDR3 contains 16 residues. Germline V CDR1 and CDR2: SGHVS, FQNEAQ. After removal of 0 bases from V and 10 bases from J, the junction contained 13 bases not matched to a gene. CDR3 DNA: TGTGCCAGCAGCTTAGCGCTAAAGCCAGGGGGCGCGGACTACACCTTC. This encodes CASSLALKPGGADYTF.

This chain uses TRBV5-6 with TRBJ1-2; 8 bases map to TRBD1. Germline CDR1 SGHDT, CDR2 YYEEEE. With V trimmed by 3 bases and J by 4 bases, 2 bases remained unmatched. The CDR3 is made up of 13 amino acids. The CDR3 spells CASSSQGVYGYTF. The CDR3 DNA reads TGTGCCAGCAGCTCACAGGGGGTCTATGGCTACACCTTC.

The genes are TRBV6-5 and TRBJ2-1; no reliable D call. The CDR3 has 15 residues. V was shortened by 3 bases and J by 0 bases, with 9 bases between the two germline ends. CDR1 MNHEY and CDR2 SVGAGI come from the germline V gene. CDR3 nucleotide sequence: TGTGCCAGCAGTTATGGGCTTAGCTCCTACAATGAGCAGTTCTTC. Its translation: CASSYGLSSYNEQFF.

This chain uses TRBV21-1 with TRBJ2-1; the table's D gene call, TRBD2, was not cross checked with the DNA. TRBV21-1 is labeled a pseudogene. The CDR3 sequence is 15 residues long. CDR3 amino acids: CASSKCQAAYNEQFF. Here the CDR3 DNA reads TGTGCCAGCAGCAAATGCCAAGCGGCTTACAATGAGCAGTTCTTC.

V usage is TRBV13 and J usage is TRBJ2-4, with 10 nucleotides matching TRBD1. CDR3 length: 15 amino acids. Trimming at V came to 3 bases and at J to 6 bases, leaving 5 bases not matched to a gene. In germline, CDR1 is PRHDT, CDR2 FYEKMQ (reference sequence). CDR3 residues: CASSLGGQGLNIQYF. The CDR3 bases are TGTGCCAGCAGCTTGGGGGGACAGGGGTTAAACATTCAGTACTTC.

V usage is TRBV15 and J usage is TRBJ2-1; unclear D gene. Per germline, CDR1 LNHNV and CDR2 YYDKDF (reference sequence). There are 16 residues in the CDR3. Trimming removed 1 base at V and 0 bases at J, with 10 bases between. The CDR3 reads CATSRGTQYSYNEQFF. CDR3 DNA: TGTGCCACCAGCAGAGGAACGCAGTACTCCTACAATGAGCAGTTCTTC.

This sequence joins TRBV5-4 and TRBJ2-3, with D uncertain. Deletions cut 0 bases from V and 1 base from J, with 15 bases between. CDR1 is SGHNT, CDR2 YYREEE, per germline (reference sequence). The CDR3 contains 17 residues. CDR3 residues: CASSLDGSVLGTDTQYF. The CDR3 DNA follows: TGTGCCAGCAGCTTGGATGGAAGCGTTTTGGGCACAGATACGCAGTATTTT.

This clone was found a few times. The V call is TRBV2, the J call TRBJ2-5; 7 bases line up with TRBD2. The CDR3 sequence is 15 residues long. With V trimmed by 3 bases and J by 2 bases, 6 bases remained unmatched. Germline CDR1 SNHLY, CDR2 FYNNEI. For the CDR3, the DNA is TGTGCCAGCAGTGAGGGGGGGACCGCACAAGAGACCCAGTACTTC. Translating gives CASSEGGTAQETQYF.

In this sample, this clone turned up once. This chain connects TRBV7-6 to TRBJ2-7; TRBD2 might be the D (7 bases). V was cut by 5 bases and J by 1 base, with 18 bases left in between. Germline values: CDR1 SGHVS, CDR2 FNYEAQ. The CDR3 totals 16 residues. The CDR3 reads CASSLRGGEASYEQYF. In DNA form, the CDR3 reads TGTGCCAGCAGCCTTAGGGGGGGGGAGGCATCCTACGAGCAGTACTTC.

The CDR3 reads CASSPVATNEKLFF. The CDR3 region has the DNA TGTGCCAGCAGCCCAGTTGCAACTAATGAAAAACTGTTTTTT. The genes are TRBV7-6 and TRBJ1-4; D gene uncertain. Deletions cut 5 bases from V and 0 bases from J, with 7 bases between. This CDR3 is built from 14 residues. CDR1 and CDR2 (germline): SGHVS, FNYEAQ.

This clone appeared a single time. The gene calls are TRBV7-9 and TRBJ1-2; tentative D call: TRBD1 (6 bases). This CDR3 comprises 15 residues. Germline CDR1 SEHNR, CDR2 FQNEAQ (reference sequence). V was trimmed by 0 bases and J by 0 bases, leaving 8 bases between them. The chain's CDR3 is CASSLAGAANYGYTF. The CDR3 bases are TGTGCCAGCAGCTTAGCGGGGGCAGCTAACTATGGCTACACCTTC.

This clone was picked up one time. This chain links TRBV4-2 with TRBJ2-7; tentatively, D is TRBD2 (5 bases). V was cut by 2 bases and J by 4 bases, with 27 bases left in between. The V gene's germline CDR1 is LGHNA and CDR2 YNFKEQ. The CDR3 loop spans 19 amino acids. CDR3 sequence: CASSQFSALTASRGYEQYF. The CDR3 DNA reads as TGTGCCAGCAGCCAATTTTCGGCCTTGACGGCTAGCAGAGGTTACGAGCAGTACTTC.

The CDR3 region is CASSQDRSSGQETQYF. CDR3 sequence (DNA): TGTGCCAGCAGCCAAGATAGGTCCAGCGGGCAAGAGACCCAGTACTTC. The chain has TRBV4-2 and TRBJ2-5; tentative D call: TRBD2 (6 bases). The CDR3 extends over 16 amino acids. V was clipped by 0 bases and J by 2 bases, with 13 bases between them. From germline, CDR1 is LGHNA and CDR2 YNFKEQ.

The rearrangement links TRBV2 to TRBJ2-5; 14 bases are shared with TRBD2. This CDR3 is 16 amino acids long. V trimming: 5 bases; J trimming: 4 bases; junction bases outside the gene matches: 6. CDR1 is SNHLY and CDR2 is FYNNEI in the germline V gene. CDR3 sequence: CASSMGLAGVGETQYF. CDR3 DNA sequence: TGTGCCAGCAGTATGGGACTAGCGGGAGTAGGAGAGACCCAGTACTTC.

Of note for this clone: Other DNA sequences in this specimen translate into the identical CDR3. The CDR3: CAISGSTDTQYF. The CDR3 nucleotides read TGTGCCATCAGCGGGAGCACAGATACGCAGTATTTT. This chain uses TRBV10-3 with TRBJ2-3; D remains ambiguous. Germline V lookup: CDR1 ENHRY, CDR2 SYGVKD. Trimming took 6 bases from V and 0 from J, leaving 4 bases between them. The CDR3 loop spans 12 amino acids.

In regard to this clone: A junction boundary mismatches the germline segment, possibly from a read error. This chain connects TRBV7-2 to TRBJ2-3, with 9 bases that match TRBD2. The CDR3 runs to 14 residues. Germline V CDR1 and CDR2: SGHTA, FQGNSA. This chain's CDR3 is CASSVAGATDTQYF. CDR3 DNA sequence: TGTGCCAGCAGCGTAGCGGGAGCTACAGATACGCAGTATTTT.

This clone was seen a few times. The J gene is TRBJ2-7, the V gene TRBV5-1; TRBD1 matches 9 bases. The V segment lost 2 bases and the J segment 4 bases; nucleotides outside the gene matches: 10. Germline V lookup: CDR1 SGHRS, CDR2 YFSETQ. The CDR3 has 16 amino acids. CDR3 sequence: CASSLSTGTGWYEQYF. In DNA form, the CDR3 reads TGCGCCAGCAGCTTATCCACCGGGACAGGGTGGTACGAGCAGTACTTC.

J is TRBJ1-2 and V is TRBV5-5, with D maybe TRBD1 (6 bases). This CDR3 is built from 14 residues. Germline V gene data show CDR1 as SGHKS and CDR2 as YYEKEE (reference sequence). Trimming shortened V by 3 bases and J by 0 bases, and 9 bases separated the two germline ends. CDR3: CASSWGTTNYGYTF. The CDR3 region has the DNA TGTGCCAGCAGCTGGGGGACAACTAACTATGGCTACACCTTC.

Only a few counts were recorded for this clone. The chain links TRBV4-2 to TRBJ1-5, with 10 positions matching TRBD1. V was pared by 0 bases and J by 7 bases, with 9 bases of the junction left unmatched. The CDR3 covers 17 residues. Germline loops: CDR1 LGHNA, CDR2 YNFKEQ. The CDR3 coding sequence is TGTGCCAGCAGCCAAGATCCCGGGACAGGGGCATGGCAGCCCCAGCATTTT. This encodes CASSQDPGTGAWQPQHF.

DNA for the CDR3: TGTGCCAGCAGCCAAGTTTACGGGACTAGCGGGAGGCCCTACGAGCAGTACTTC. Translated, it gives CASSQVYGTSGRPYEQYF. This chain links TRBV14 with TRBJ2-7, with TRBD2 identical over 15 bases. This CDR3 contains 18 residues. Germline V CDR1 and CDR2: SGHDN, FVKESK. With V trimmed by 1 base and J by 2 bases, 6 bases remained unmatched.

The chain employs TRBV5-1 and TRBJ1-2; 9 bases line up with TRBD1. The CDR3 is 13 residues long. The V and J ends lost 4 bases and 5 bases, in that order; junction bases with no gene match: 3. Germline CDR1 SGHRS, CDR2 YFSETQ. The CDR3 here is CASSQGQGYGYTF. Written as DNA, the CDR3 is TGCGCCAGCAGCCAGGGACAGGGATATGGCTACACCTTC.

The CDR3 loop reads CASSFLGGGEKLFF. The CDR3 region has the DNA TGTGCCAGCAGCTTTTTGGGGGGGGGTGAAAAACTGTTTTTT. V gene TRBV7-9 combines with J gene TRBJ1-4; D perhaps matches TRBD1 (5 bases). Per the germline V gene, CDR1 is SEHNR and CDR2 is FQNEAQ (reference sequence). The CDR3 has 14 amino acids. Trimming pared 3 bases from V and 7 bases from J, leaving 12 bases between.

This clone turned up a few times. V gene TRBV6-4 combines with J gene TRBJ1-1; D not certain. CDR1 and CDR2 from the germline V gene are MRHNA and SNTAGT. V gave up 3 bases and J gave up 2 bases, with 7 bases separating them. The CDR3 spans 13 residues. CDR3 sequence: CASSERSNTEAFF. The CDR3 DNA reads as TGTGCCAGCAGTGAGAGGTCTAACACTGAAGCTTTCTTT.

Details on this clone: The junction shows a germline mismatch at one end, possibly a read error. V and J are TRBV6-5 and TRBJ2-3; 8 bases align to TRBD1. Germline CDR1 MNHEY, CDR2 SVGAGI. The CDR3 covers 11 residues. CDR3 loop: CASSSTGVAVF. DNA of the CDR3: TGTGCCAGCAGTTCGACAGGGGTTGCGGTTTTT.

CDR3: CASSDSDRVREQFF. Written as DNA, the CDR3 is TGTGCCAGCAGTGACTCGGACAGGGTGCGTGAGCAGTTCTTC. The V call is TRBV6-4, the J call TRBJ2-1, with 8 bases lining up with TRBD1. J gave up 9 bases and V 0 bases, and 4 bases lay outside the gene matches. The CDR3 has 14 amino acids. The germline CDR1 and CDR2 sequences are MRHNA and SNTAGT.

The gene calls are TRBV27 and TRBJ2-5; tentatively, D is TRBD2 (7 bases). V lost 7 bases and J 4 bases, leaving 22 bases between the germline ends. Germline CDR1 MNHEY, CDR2 SMNVEV (reference sequence). The CDR3 contains 16 residues. The CDR3 protein is CASKAQVRGGGETQYF. Written as DNA, the CDR3 is TGTGCCAGCAAAGCCCAAGTGCGGGGAGGGGGAGAGACCCAGTACTTC.

This chain joins TRBV5-4 and TRBJ1-2; a possible D gene is TRBD1 (5 bases). The germline V gene has CDR1 SGHNT and CDR2 YYREEE (reference sequence). V lost 4 bases and J lost 2, with 15 bases in between. The CDR3 contains 15 residues. The CDR3 coding sequence is TGTGCCAGCAGCCGTTGGGGGGTGAACAACTATGGCTACACCTTC. It is translated as CASSRWGVNNYGYTF. Full variable domain (outside the CDR3, taken from reference TRBV5-4 and TRBJ1-2): ETGVTQSPTHLIKTRGQQVTLRCSSQSGHNTVSWYQQALGQGPQFIFQYYREEENGRGNFPPRFSGLQFPNYSSELNVNALELDDSALYLCASSRWGVNNYGYTFGSGTRLTVV.

The chain employs TRBV18 and TRBJ2-5; no definite D call. This CDR3 comprises 13 residues. Germline loops: CDR1 KGHSH, CDR2 LQKENI. Trimming removed 0 bases from V and 2 bases from J, with 4 bases in between. The CDR3 coding sequence is TGTGCCAGCTCACCACCCCCGCAAGAGACCCAGTACTTC. Protein: CASSPPPQETQYF.